Detailed here is one TCR beta chain. This clone's antigen is unknown. Per-base quality was not reported, and no clone a single base away is much larger than it. The CDR3 regions of human TCRbeta chains were subjected to immunosequencing. The paper's data handling went like this. TCRs in the repertoires were compared against a reference library of SARS-CoV-2-specific TCRs that had been generated with the MIRA antigen-specificity platform. Breadth was defined as the fraction of unique TCRs that were SARS-CoV-2-associated. Depth was defined as the fraction of total T cells that were SARS-CoV-2-associated. Using the MIRA data, each spike-specific TCR was assigned both to the spike region to which the TCR was reactive and to a CD4 or CD8 class. Log10-transformed breadth and depth values were compared by one-way ANOVA with Sidak's multiple comparisons tests. This is the immuneACCESS table as TCRdb keeps it, with only in-frame sequences that have V and J called. A part of the clones is gone; compared with another copy, unresolved V genes explain less than half, and the rest is unexplained. V, J and clone size are those of that table, while D and trimming were read from the DNA. This sample gives more than 100,000 clones in total; roughly 91% of them show up just once. The ten largest clones capture approximately 5% of the sample.

This specimen comes from a study of T cell responses to AZD1222 COVID-19 vaccine (dated by TCRdb to the early 2020s). About the investigation overall: A total of roughly 240 trial participants underwent TCR sequencing, of whom 200 to 220 received two doses of AZD1222 and some 26 received two doses of the MenACWY control vaccine. Trial participants were enrolled into age subgroups of 18-55, 56-69 and 70-plus years, which contained about 150, 27 and 61 TCR-sequenced participants, respectively.

The full study reports these points: Reportedly, almost half of the unique spike-specific TCRs recognized epitopes lying outside the regions that are mutated in the B.1.351 and B.1.1.7 variants. After two AZD1222 doses, both the breadth and the depth of spike-specific TCRs were significantly higher than at day 0 and than in MenACWY recipients. Participants were mostly white British and included more females than males, and it was suggested by the authors that clonal diversity may have been underestimated. Conclusions about previously exposed vaccinees were limited because only a handful of AZD1222 recipients were SARS-CoV-2 seropositive at baseline. Vaccine-associated CD4 TCRs spanned the whole spike protein, with dominant responses in regions 160-218 and 743-854. No day 14 peak-response samples were available, so repertoires were characterized only after the peak T cell response. In the small 56-69-year group, the increase in depth fell short of significance, most likely because of low power.

The CDR3 goes from the cysteine to the phenylalanine over 22 residues. Solely the CDR3 DNA is kept, with 66 bases framed from the first base. According to the germline V gene, CDR1 reads SGHRS and CDR2 reads YFSETQ. Compared with germline, V lacks 4 bases and J lacks 0 bases; bases without a gene match: 23. This specimen's time point label, per the study, means: about 28 days (+/-7) after the second vaccine dose. AZD1222 recipients whose second dose came at about 4 weeks and those whose second dose came at about 12 weeks were combined into one group, since spike-specific TCR depth and breadth did not differ between the two schedules. Samples from vaccinated people were obtained from the UK trials COV001 and COV002, which included a single-blind randomized controlled phase 2/3 trial of AZD1222 (ChAdOx1 nCoV-19) in healthy adults. For TCRbeta chain sequencing, PBMC samples were collected from trial participants at day 0 and at day 28 after the second dose.

This TCR came from an adult who received the AZD1222 COVID-19 vaccine. The chain is assembled from TRBV5-1 and TRBJ2-3; 10 middle bases align to TRBD2. Sequences were derived from peripheral blood, sampled 28 days after the second AZD1222 dose. The CDR3 region: CASSLSRQGGGTSDSSTDTQYF. The bases are TGCGCCAGCAGCCTTTCGCGGCAGGGCGGTGGGACTAGCGACTCTAGCACAGATACGCAGTATTTT.